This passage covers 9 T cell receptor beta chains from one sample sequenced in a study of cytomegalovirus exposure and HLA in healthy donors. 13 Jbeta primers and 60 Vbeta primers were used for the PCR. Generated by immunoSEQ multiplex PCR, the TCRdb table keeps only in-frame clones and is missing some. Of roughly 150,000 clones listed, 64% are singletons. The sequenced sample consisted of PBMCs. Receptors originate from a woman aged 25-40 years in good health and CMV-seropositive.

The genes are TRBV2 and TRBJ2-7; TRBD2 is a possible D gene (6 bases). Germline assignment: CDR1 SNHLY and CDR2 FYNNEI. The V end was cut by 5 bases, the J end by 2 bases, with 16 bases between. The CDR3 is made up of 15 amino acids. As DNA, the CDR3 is TGTGCCAGCAGTCCCTCGGGCGGGACCACCTACGAGCAGTACTTC. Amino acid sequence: CASSPSGGTTYEQYF.

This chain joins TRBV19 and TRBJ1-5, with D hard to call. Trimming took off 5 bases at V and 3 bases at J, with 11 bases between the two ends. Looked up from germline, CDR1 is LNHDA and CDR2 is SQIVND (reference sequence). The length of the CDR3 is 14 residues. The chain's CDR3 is CASSPGSFNQPQHF. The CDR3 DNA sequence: TGTGCCAGTAGTCCCGGGAGCTTCAATCAGCCCCAGCATTTT.

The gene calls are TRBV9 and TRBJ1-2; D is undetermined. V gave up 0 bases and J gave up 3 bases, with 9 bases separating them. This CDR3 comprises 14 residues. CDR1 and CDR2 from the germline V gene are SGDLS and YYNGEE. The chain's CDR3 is CASSVATRDYGYTF. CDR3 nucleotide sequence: TGTGCCAGCAGCGTAGCTACTAGGGACTATGGCTACACCTTC.

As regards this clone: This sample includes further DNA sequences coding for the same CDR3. This chain's CDR3 is CASSLGLSGANVLTF. CDR3 DNA sequence: TGCGCCAGCAGCTTGGGTCTCTCTGGGGCCAACGTCCTGACTTTC. The chain links TRBV5-1 to TRBJ2-6; D is unclear. Germline CDR1 is SGHRS and CDR2 is YFSETQ. This CDR3 is 15 amino acids long. V gave up 0 bases and J gave up 0 bases, with 4 bases separating them.

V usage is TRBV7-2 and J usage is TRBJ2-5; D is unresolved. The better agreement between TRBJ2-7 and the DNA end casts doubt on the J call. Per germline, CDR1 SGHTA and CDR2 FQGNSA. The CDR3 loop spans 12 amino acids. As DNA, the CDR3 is TGTGCCAGCAGCTTAGGGTCCTACGAGCAGTACTTC. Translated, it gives CASSLGSYEQYF.

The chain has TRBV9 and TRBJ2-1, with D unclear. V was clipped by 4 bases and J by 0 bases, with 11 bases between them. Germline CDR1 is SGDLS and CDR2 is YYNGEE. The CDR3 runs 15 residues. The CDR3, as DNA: TGTGCCAGCAGCCCAAAATTGTTCTCCTACAATGAGCAGTTCTTC. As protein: CASSPKLFSYNEQFF. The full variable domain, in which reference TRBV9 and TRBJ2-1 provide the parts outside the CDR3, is DSGVTQTPKHLITATGQRVTLRCSPRSGDLSVYWYQQSLDQGLQFLIQYYNGEERAKGNILERFSAQQFPDLHSELNLSSLELGDSALYFCASSPKLFSYNEQFFGPGTRLTVL.

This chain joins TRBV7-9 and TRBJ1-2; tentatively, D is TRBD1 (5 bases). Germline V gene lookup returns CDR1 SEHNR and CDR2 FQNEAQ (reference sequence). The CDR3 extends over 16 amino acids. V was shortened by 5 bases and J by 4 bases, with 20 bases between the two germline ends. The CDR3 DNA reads TGTGCCAGCAGCCCGAGTGGGCGGGGCAGAGGCTATGGCTACACCTTC. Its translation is CASSPSGRGRGYGYTF.

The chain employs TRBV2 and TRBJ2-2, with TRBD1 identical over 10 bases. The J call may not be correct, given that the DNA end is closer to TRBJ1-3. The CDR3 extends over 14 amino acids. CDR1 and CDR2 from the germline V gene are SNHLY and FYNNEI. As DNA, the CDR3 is TGTGCCAGCAGTGGGACAGGGGGAGGGGGCACCATATATTTT. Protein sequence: CASSGTGGGGTIYF.

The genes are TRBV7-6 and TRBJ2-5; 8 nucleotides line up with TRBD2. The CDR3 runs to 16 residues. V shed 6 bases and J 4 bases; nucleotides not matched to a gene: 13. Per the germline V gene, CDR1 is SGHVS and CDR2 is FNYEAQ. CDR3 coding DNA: TGTGCCAGCAGTCGCTCACTGGTCCGGGGGGGAGAGACCCAGTACTTC. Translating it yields CASSRSLVRGGETQYF. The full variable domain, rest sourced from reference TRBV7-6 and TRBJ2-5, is GAGVSQSPRYKVTKRGQDVALRCDPISGHVSLYWYRQALGQGPEFLTYFNYEAQQDKSGLPNDRFSAERPEGSISTLTIQRTEQRDSAMYRCASSRSLVRGGETQYFGPGTRLLVL.